The source of this TCR beta chain is a study of T cell repertoires in cytomegalovirus infection. Via MiXCR, TCRdb re-called the reads, giving one row per CDR3 protein. The sample consists of about 530,000 distinct CDR3 sequences, about 26% of them appearing once. This CDR3 is 11 amino acids long. The V end lost 3 bases, the J end lost 6 bases, and 5 bases lay between the germline ends. Per germline, CDR1 ENHRY and CDR2 SYGVKD. Sequencing was done on a sample of PBMCs. The TCR originated in a human donor in good health (CMV status not recorded). Some clones in this sample may be carry-over from other donors' samples. The genes are TRBV10-3 and TRBJ1-2; D is ambiguous. CDR3 residues: CAISDRNGYTF. As DNA, the CDR3 is TGTGCCATCAGTGACCGAAATGGCTACACCTTC.